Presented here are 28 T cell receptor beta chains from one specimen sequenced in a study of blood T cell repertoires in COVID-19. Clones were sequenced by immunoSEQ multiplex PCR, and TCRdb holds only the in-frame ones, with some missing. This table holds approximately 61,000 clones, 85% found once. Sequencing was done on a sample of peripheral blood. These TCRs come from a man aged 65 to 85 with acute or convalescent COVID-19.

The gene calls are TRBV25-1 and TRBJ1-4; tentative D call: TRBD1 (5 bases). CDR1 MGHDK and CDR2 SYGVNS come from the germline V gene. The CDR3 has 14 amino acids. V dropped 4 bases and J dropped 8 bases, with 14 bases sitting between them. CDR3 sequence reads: CASSALGGREKLFF. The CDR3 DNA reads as TGTGCCAGCAGTGCCCTTGGGGGGAGGGAAAAACTGTTTTTT.

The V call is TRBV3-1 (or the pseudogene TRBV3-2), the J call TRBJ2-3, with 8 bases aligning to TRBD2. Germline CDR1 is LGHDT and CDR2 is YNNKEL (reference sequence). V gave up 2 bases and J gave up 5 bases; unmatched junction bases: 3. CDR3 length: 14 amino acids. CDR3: CASSQSGTRDTQYF. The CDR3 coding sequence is TGTGCCAGCAGCCAATCCGGGACTAGAGATACGCAGTATTTT.

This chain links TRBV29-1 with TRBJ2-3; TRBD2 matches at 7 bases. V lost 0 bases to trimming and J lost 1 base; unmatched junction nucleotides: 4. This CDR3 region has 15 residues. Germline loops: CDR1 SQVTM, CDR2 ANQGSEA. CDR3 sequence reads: CSVEDQSGGTDTQYF. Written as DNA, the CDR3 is TGCAGCGTTGAAGATCAAAGCGGGGGCACAGATACGCAGTATTTT.

CDR3 sequence: CASSLDTDSLKAFF. CDR3 DNA sequence: TGCGCCAGCAGCTTGGATACGGACAGCCTAAAAGCTTTCTTT. The chain joins TRBV5-1 to TRBJ1-1, with TRBD1 as a possible D gene (6 bases). The germline V and J ends were trimmed by 0 bases and 9 bases, with 15 bases remaining between them. CDR1 and CDR2 (germline): SGHRS, YFSETQ. The CDR3 is 14 amino acids.

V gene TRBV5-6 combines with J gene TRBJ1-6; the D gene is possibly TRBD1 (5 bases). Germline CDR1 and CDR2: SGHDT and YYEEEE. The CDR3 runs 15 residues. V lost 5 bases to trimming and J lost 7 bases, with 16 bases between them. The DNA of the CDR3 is TGTGCCAGCAGTCCCGCCAGGGCGGGGAATTCACCCCTCCACTTT. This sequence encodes CASSPARAGNSPLHF.

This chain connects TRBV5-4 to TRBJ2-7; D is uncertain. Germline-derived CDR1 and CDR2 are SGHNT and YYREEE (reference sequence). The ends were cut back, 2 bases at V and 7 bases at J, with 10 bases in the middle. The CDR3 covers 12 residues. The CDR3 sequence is CASSLTSREQYF. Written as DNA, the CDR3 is TGTGCCAGCAGCTTAACCTCTCGGGAGCAGTACTTC.

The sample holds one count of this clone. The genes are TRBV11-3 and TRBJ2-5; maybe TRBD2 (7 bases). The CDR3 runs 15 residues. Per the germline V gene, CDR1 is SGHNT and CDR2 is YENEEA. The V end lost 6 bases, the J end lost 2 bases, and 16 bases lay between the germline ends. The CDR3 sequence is CASSRGGRTQETQYF. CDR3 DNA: TGTGCCAGCAGTAGGGGGGGTCGGACTCAAGAGACCCAGTACTTC.

The CDR3 protein is CASSFSLRGVDNSPLHF. DNA of the CDR3: TGTGCCAGCAGCTTTAGCCTTAGGGGCGTCGATAATTCACCCCTCCACTTT. This chain links TRBV11-2 with TRBJ1-6; TRBD1 is a possible D gene (5 bases). The length of the CDR3 is 17 residues. Germline CDR1 and CDR2: SGHAT and FQNNGV. Trimming took 3 bases from V and 5 from J, leaving 17 bases between them.

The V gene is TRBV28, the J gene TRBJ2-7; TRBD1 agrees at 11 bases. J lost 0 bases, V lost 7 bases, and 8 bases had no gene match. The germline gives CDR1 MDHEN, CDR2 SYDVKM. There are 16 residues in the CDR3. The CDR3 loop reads CASNSVGTGGSYEQYF. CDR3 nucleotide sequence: TGTGCCAGCAACTCTGTCGGGACAGGGGGCTCCTACGAGCAGTACTTC.

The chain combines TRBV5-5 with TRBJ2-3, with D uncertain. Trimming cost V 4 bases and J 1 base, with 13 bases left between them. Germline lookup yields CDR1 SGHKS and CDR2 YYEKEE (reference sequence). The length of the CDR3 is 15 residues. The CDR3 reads CASSLDVLGTDTQYF. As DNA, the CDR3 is TGTGCCAGCAGCCTGGACGTACTCGGCACAGATACGCAGTATTTT.

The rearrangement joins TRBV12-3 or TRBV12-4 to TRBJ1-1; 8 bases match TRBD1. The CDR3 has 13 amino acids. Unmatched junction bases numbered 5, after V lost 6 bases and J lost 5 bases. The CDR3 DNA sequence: TGTGCCAGCAGGTGGACAGGGAAGACTGAAGCTTTCTTT. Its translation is CASRWTGKTEAFF.

CDR3: CASSVVYRTYEQYF. DNA for the CDR3: TGTGCCAGCAGTGTGGTGTACAGGACCTACGAGCAGTACTTC. V is TRBV2 and J is TRBJ2-7; D is possibly TRBD1 (5 bases). CDR3 size: 14 residues. V lost 4 bases to trimming and J lost 2 bases, with 12 bases between them. Germline CDR1 reads SNHLY; CDR2 reads FYNNEI.

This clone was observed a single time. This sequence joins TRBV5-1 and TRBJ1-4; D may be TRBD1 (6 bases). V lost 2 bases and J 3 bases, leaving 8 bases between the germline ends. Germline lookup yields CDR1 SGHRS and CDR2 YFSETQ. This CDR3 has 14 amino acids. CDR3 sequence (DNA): TGCGCCAGCAGCTTACAGGGAGCTAATGAAAAACTGTTTTTT. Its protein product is CASSLQGANEKLFF.

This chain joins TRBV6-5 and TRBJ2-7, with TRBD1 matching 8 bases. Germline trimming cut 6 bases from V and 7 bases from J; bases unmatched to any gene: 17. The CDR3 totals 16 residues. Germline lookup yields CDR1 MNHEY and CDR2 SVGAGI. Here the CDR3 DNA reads TGTGCCAGCAGCTACCACCTCGAGACAGGGGAAGTGGAGCAGTACTTC. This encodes CASSYHLETGEVEQYF.

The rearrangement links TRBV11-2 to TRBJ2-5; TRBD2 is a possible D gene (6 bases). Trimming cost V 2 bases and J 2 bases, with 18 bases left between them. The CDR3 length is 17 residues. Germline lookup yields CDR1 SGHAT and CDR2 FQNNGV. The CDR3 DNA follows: TGTGCCAGCAGCTTACGGGTAGCGGCGGGGTTTCAAGAGACCCAGTACTTC. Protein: CASSLRVAAGFQETQYF.

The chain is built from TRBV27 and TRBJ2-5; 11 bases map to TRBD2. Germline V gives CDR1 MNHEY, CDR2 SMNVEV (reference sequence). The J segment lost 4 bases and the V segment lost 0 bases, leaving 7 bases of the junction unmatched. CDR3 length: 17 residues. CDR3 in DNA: TGTGCCAGCAGTTTATCTGCAGGGCTAGCGGGAGGAGAGACCCAGTACTTC. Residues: CASSLSAGLAGGETQYF.

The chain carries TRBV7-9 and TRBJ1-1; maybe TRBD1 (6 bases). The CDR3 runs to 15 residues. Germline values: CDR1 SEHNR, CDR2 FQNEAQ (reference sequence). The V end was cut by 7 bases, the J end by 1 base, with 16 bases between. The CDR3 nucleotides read TGTGCCAGCACCTACGTGGGGGCGCCGAACACTGAAGCTTTCTTT. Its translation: CASTYVGAPNTEAFF.

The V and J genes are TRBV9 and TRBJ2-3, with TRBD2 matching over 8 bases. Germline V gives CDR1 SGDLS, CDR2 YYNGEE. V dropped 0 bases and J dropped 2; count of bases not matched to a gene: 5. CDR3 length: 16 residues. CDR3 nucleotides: TGTGCCAGCAGCGTAGAGGCGGGGGGCTACACAGATACGCAGTATTTT. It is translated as CASSVEAGGYTDTQYF. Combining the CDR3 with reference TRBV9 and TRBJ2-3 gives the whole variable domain DSGVTQTPKHLITATGQRVTLRCSPRSGDLSVYWYQQSLDQGLQFLIQYYNGEERAKGNILERFSAQQFPDLHSELNLSSLELGDSALYFCASSVEAGGYTDTQYFGPGTRLTVL.

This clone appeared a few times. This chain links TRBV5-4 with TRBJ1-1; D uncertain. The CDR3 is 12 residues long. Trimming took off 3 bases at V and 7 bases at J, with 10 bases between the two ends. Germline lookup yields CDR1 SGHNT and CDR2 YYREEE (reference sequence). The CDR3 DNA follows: TGTGCCAGCAGCTACCAGGAAGGTGAAGCTTTCTTT. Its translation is CASSYQEGEAFF.

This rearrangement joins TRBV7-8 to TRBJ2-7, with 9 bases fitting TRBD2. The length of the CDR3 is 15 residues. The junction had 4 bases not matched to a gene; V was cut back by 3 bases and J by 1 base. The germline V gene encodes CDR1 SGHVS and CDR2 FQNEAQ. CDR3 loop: CASSFSGGSSYEQYF. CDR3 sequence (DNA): TGTGCCAGCAGCTTTAGCGGGGGCTCTTCCTACGAGCAGTACTTC.

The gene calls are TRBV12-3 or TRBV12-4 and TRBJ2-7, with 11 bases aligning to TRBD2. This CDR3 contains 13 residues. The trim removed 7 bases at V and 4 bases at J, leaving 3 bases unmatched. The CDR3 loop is CASTSSGGYEQYF. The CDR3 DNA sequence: TGTGCCAGCACCTCTAGCGGGGGGTACGAGCAGTACTTC.

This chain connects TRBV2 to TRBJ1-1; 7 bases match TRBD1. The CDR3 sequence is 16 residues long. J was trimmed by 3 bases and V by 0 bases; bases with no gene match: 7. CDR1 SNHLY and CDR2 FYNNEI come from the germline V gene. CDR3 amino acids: CASSEALGRGDTEAFF. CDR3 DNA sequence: TGTGCCAGCAGTGAAGCGCTCGGCAGGGGGGACACTGAAGCTTTCTTT.

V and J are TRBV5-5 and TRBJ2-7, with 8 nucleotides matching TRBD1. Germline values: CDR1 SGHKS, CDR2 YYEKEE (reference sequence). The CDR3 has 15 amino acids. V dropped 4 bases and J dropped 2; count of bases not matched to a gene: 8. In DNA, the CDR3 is TGTGCCAGCAGCCCTCAGGGGGCCACTGCCTACGAGCAGTACTTC. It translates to CASSPQGATAYEQYF.

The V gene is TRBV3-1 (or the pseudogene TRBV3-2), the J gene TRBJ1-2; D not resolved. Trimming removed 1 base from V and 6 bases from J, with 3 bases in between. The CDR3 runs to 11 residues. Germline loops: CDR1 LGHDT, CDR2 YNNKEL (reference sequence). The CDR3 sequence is CASSQGDGYTF. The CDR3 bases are TGTGCCAGCAGCCAAGGCGATGGCTACACCTTC.

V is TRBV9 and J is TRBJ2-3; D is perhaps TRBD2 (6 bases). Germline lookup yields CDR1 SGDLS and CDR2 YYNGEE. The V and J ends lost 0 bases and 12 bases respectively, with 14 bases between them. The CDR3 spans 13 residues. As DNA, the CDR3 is TGTGCCAGCAGCGTAGTGTCCGGGGGACGACAGTATTTT. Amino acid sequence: CASSVVSGGRQYF.

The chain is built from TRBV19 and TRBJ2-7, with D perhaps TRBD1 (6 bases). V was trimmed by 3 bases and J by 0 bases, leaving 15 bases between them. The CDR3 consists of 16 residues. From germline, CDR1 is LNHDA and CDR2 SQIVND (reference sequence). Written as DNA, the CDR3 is TGTGCCAGTAGTATCGTAGGGGGATCTTACTCCTACGAGCAGTACTTC. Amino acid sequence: CASSIVGGSYSYEQYF.

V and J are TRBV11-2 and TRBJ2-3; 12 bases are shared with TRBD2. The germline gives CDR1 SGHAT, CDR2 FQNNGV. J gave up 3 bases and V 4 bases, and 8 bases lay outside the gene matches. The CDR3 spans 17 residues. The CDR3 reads CASSSALAGGGTDTQYF. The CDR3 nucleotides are TGTGCCAGCAGCTCGGCACTAGCGGGGGGAGGGACAGATACGCAGTATTTT.

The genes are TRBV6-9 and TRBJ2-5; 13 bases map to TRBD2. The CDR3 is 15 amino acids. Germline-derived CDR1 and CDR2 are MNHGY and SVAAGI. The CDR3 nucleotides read TGTGCTGGCCCGGGTACTAGCGGGGGGGAAGAGACCCAGTACTTC. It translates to CAGPGTSGGEETQYF.